These 8 T cell receptor beta chains originate from one sample sequenced in a study of cytomegalovirus exposure and HLA in healthy donors. PCR was performed using 60 Vbeta and 13 Jbeta primers. TCRdb keeps only in-frame clones here, not all; method: immunoSEQ multiplex PCR. Found here are hundreds of thousands of clones, about four fifths of them singletons; the top ten hold 2.9%. The material sequenced was PBMCs. Receptors were obtained from a man aged 25-40 years in good health and CMV-seronegative.

The chain joins TRBV2 to TRBJ1-2; D unresolved. This CDR3 is 13 amino acids long. V dropped 11 bases and J dropped 0 bases, with 13 bases sitting between them. The germline CDR1 and CDR2 sequences are SNHLY and FYNNEI. This CDR3 reads CALPTPANYGYTF. As DNA, the CDR3 is TGTGCCTTGCCCACCCCAGCTAACTATGGCTACACCTTC.

This sequence joins TRBV7-2 and TRBJ2-7, with TRBD1 matching over 9 bases. The V segment lost 10 bases and the J segment 6 bases; nucleotides outside the gene matches: 10. The CDR3 is 13 amino acids. Germline CDR1 is SGHTA and CDR2 is FQGNSA. The CDR3 loop reads CATRAGTGTEQYF. Written as DNA, the CDR3 is TGTGCCACCCGAGCCGGGACAGGGACCGAGCAGTACTTC.

The chain is built from TRBV19 and TRBJ2-5; a weak D match, TRBD2 (5 bases). V was cut by 2 bases and J by 1 base, with 8 bases left in between. Germline CDR1 LNHDA, CDR2 SQIVND (reference sequence). This CDR3 contains 14 residues. Here the CDR3 DNA reads TGTGCCAGTAGTATATCGGGGTTCCAAGAGACCCAGTACTTC. Translated: CASSISGFQETQYF.

This chain connects TRBV18 to TRBJ2-3; TRBD2 matches 12 bases. The V and J ends lost 6 bases and 0 bases, in that order; junction bases with no gene match: 10. This CDR3 region has 18 residues. CDR1 KGHSH and CDR2 LQKENI come from the germline V gene. The chain's CDR3 is CASSSGGLAGQSTDTQYF. The CDR3 DNA follows: TGTGCCAGCTCTTCAGGGGGACTAGCGGGTCAAAGCACAGATACGCAGTATTTT.

The chain couples TRBV18 to TRBJ2-1; 8 bases match TRBD1. The germline V gene has CDR1 KGHSH and CDR2 LQKENI. Trimming took 0 bases from V and 7 from J; bases not matched to a gene: 8. The CDR3 spans 16 residues. The CDR3 sequence is CASSPPEGQGRNEQFF. The CDR3 DNA is TGTGCCAGCTCACCACCGGAAGGACAGGGTAGGAATGAGCAGTTCTTC.

This chain joins TRBV10-3 and TRBJ2-7, with a weak D call TRBD2 (5 bases). Germline lookup yields CDR1 ENHRY and CDR2 SYGVKD. V shed 4 bases and J shed 1 base, with 11 bases lying between them. The CDR3 totals 14 residues. CDR3 amino acids: CAISAGSVSYEQYF. Written as DNA, the CDR3 is TGTGCCATCAGTGCGGGGTCCGTTTCCTACGAGCAGTACTTC.

V is TRBV29-1 and J is TRBJ2-4, with no clear D. The ends were cut back, 4 bases at V and 4 bases at J, with 5 bases in the middle. Germline CDR1 is SQVTM and CDR2 is ANQGSEA. CDR3 length: 11 amino acids. CDR3 DNA: TGCAGCGTTGTCCAGAAAAACATTCAGTACTTC. Encoded protein: CSVVQKNIQYF.

The chain couples TRBV7-9 to TRBJ1-4; 7 bases are shared with TRBD1. The CDR3 runs 15 residues. Germline V gene lookup returns CDR1 SEHNR and CDR2 FQNEAQ (reference sequence). V lost 5 bases and J lost 1; bases outside the gene matches: 4. The CDR3 here is CASSRHRGTNEKLFF. In DNA, the CDR3 is TGTGCCAGCAGCCGGCACAGGGGAACTAATGAAAAACTGTTTTTT.